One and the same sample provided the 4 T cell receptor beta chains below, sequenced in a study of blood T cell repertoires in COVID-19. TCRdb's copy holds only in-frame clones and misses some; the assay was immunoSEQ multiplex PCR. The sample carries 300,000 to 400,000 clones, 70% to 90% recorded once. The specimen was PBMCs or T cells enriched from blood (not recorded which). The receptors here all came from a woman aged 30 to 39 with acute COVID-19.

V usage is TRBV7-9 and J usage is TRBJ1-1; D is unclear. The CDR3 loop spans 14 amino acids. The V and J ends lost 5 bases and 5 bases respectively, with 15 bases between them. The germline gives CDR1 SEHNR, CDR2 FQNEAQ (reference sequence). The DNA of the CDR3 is TGTGCCAGCAGCGTACGGGTGGCGGGGACTGAAGCTTTCTTT. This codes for CASSVRVAGTEAFF. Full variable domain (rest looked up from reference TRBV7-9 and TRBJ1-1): DTGVSQNPRHKITKRGQNVTFRCDPISEHNRLYWYRQTLGQGPEFLTYFQNEAQLEKSRLLSDRFSAERPKGSFSTLEIQRTEQGDSAMYLCASSVRVAGTEAFFGQGTRLTVV.

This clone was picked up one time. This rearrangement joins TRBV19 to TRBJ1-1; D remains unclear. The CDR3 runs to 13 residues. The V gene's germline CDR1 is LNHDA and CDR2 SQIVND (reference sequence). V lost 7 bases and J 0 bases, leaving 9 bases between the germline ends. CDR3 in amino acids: CASNGQMNTEAFF. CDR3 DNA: TGTGCCAGTAATGGGCAGATGAACACTGAAGCTTTCTTT.

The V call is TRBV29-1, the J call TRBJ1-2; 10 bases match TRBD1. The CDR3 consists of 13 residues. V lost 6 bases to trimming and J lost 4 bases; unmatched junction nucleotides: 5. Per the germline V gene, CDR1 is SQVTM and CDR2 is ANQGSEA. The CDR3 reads CSVRDRGFYGYTF. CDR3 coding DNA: TGCAGCGTCCGGGACAGGGGATTCTATGGCTACACCTTC.

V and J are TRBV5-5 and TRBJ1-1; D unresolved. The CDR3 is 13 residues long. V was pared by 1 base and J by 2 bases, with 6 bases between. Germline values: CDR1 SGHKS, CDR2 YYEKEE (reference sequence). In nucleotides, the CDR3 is TGTGCCAGCAGCTTGCCCTTAAACACTGAAGCTTTCTTT. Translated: CASSLPLNTEAFF.